This TCR beta chain is drawn from a study of T cell responses to AZD1222 COVID-19 vaccine. General observations from the study: The CD4 TCRs associated with vaccination extended across spike and predominated at 160-218 and 743-854. Increased Spike-specific TCR breadth and depth were observed after two AZD1222 doses. A mostly white British donor set with more females was recruited, and clonal diversity was possibly underestimated.

The data were produced by immunoSEQ multiplex PCR, yet TCRdb's version contains in-frame clones alone and is incomplete. The sample contains 140,000 or so clones, about nine tenths of which appear only once. As to this clone: Its antigen is unknown.

The clonotype comes from an adult in good health. This specimen consisted of peripheral blood, obtained on day 0 of AZD1222 vaccination.

In DNA, the CDR3 is TGCGCCAGCAGCACGGACGGATACGAGCAGTACTTC. It encodes CASSTDGYEQYF. The rearrangement joins TRBV5-1 to TRBJ2-7; D is undetermined. This CDR3 has 12 amino acids. The V gene's germline CDR1 is SGHRS and CDR2 YFSETQ. The V end lost 4 bases, the J end lost 4 bases, and 9 bases lay between the germline ends. Full variable domain (remainder filled in from reference TRBV5-1 and TRBJ2-7): KAGVTQTPRYLIKTRGQQVTLSCSPISGHRSVSWYQQTPGQGLQFLFEYFSETQRNKGNFPGRFSGRQFSNSRSEMNVSTLELGDSALYLCASSTDGYEQYFGPGTRLTVT.